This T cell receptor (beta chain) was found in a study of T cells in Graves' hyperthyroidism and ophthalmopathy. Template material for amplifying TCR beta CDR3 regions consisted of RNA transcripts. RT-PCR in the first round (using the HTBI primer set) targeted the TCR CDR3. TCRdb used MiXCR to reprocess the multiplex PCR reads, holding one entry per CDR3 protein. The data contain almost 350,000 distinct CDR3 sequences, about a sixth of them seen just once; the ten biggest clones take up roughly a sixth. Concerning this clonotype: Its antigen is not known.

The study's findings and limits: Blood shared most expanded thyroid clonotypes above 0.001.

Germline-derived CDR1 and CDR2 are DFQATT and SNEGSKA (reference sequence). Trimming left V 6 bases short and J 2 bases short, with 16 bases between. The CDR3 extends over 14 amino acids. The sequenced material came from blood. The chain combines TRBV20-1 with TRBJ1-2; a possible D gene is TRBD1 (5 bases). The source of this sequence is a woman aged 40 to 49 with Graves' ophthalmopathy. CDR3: CSADDSSANYGYTF. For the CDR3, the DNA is TGCAGTGCCGACGACAGTTCGGCCAACTATGGCTACACCTTC.